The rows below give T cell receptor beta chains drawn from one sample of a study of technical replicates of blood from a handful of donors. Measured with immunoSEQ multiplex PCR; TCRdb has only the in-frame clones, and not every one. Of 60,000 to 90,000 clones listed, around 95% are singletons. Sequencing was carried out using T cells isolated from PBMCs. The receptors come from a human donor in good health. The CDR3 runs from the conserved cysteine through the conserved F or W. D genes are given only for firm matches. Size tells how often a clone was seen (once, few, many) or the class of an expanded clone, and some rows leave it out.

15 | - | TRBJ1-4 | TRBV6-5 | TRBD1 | CASSRTGVTNEKLFF | TGTGCCAGCAGCCGAACAGGGGTCACTAATGAAAAACTGTTTTTT
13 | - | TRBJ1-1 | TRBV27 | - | CASSPYVNTEAFF | TGTGCCAGCAGTCCCTATGTGAACACTGAAGCTTTCTTT
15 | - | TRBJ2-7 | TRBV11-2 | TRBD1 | CASSLPSVTGVEQYF | TGTGCCAGCAGCCTCCCTTCGGTAACAGGGGTTGAGCAGTACTTC
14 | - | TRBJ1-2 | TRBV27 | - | CASSFSDFRYGYTF | TGTGCCAGCAGTTTTTCGGACTTCAGATATGGCTACACCTTC
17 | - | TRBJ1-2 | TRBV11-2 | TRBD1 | CASSRPGQGTVNYGYTF | TGTGCCAGCAGTCGTCCGGGACAGGGGACTGTAAACTATGGCTACACCTTC
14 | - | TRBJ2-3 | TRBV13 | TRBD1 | CASSSRDRTDTQYF | TGTGCCAGCAGCTCCAGGGACAGAACAGATACGCAGTATTTT
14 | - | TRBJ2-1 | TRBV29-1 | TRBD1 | CSVEDRWTGGEQFF | TGCAGCGTTGAAGATCGTTGGACAGGGGGCGAGCAGTTCTTC
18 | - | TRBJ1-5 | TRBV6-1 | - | CASSDLPLARFGNQPQHF | TGTGCCAGCAGTGACCTCCCGCTCGCCAGGTTTGGCAATCAGCCCCAGCATTTT
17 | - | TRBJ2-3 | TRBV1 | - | CTSSQFPDGEGTDTQYF | TGCACCAGCAGCCAATTCCCGGACGGGGAGGGGACAGATACGCAGTATTTT
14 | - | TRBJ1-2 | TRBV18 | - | CASSPPGGLYGYTF | TGTGCCAGCTCACCCCCGGGGGGCCTCTATGGCTACACCTTC
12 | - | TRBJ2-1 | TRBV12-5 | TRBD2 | CASGGLAWEQFF | TGTGCTAGTGGCGGACTAGCATGGGAGCAGTTCTTC
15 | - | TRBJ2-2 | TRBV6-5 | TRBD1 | CASIAGTGVTGELFF | TGTGCCAGCATTGCCGGGACAGGGGTCACCGGGGAGCTGTTTTTT
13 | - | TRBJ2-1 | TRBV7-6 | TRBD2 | CASSLVLAGQQFF | TGTGCCAGCAGCTTAGTCTTAGCGGGACAGCAGTTCTTC
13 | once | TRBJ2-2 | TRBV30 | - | CAGGARATGELFF | TGTGCCGGGGGGGCCAGGGCCACCGGGGAGCTGTTTTTT
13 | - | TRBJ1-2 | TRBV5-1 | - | CASSGSSNYGYTF | TGCGCCAGCAGCGGGAGTTCTAACTATGGCTACACCTTC
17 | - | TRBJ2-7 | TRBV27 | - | CASSLYSVGQGTGEQYF | TGTGCCAGCAGTTTATACTCTGTAGGCCAGGGGACCGGCGAGCAGTACTTC
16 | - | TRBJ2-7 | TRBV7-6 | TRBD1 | CASSDSGGQGFHEQYF | TGTGCCAGCAGCGACTCTGGGGGACAGGGGTTCCACGAGCAGTACTTC
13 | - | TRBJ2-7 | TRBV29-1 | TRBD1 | CSVEGTGGYEQYF | TGCAGCGTTGAAGGGACAGGGGGCTACGAGCAGTACTTC
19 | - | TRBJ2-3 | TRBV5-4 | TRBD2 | CASSQGGLAGGVLTDTQYF | TGTGCCAGCAGCCAAGGGGGACTAGCGGGAGGCGTACTCACAGATACGCAGTATTTT
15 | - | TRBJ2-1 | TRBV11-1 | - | CASSLEHLQAGEQFF | TGTGCCAGCAGCTTAGAACACCTACAGGCCGGTGAGCAGTTCTTC
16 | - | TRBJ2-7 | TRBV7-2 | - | CASSLSRDWSSYEQYF | TGTGCCAGCAGCTTATCCCGGGACTGGAGCTCCTACGAGCAGTACTTC
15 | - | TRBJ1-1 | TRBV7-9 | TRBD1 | CASSPPTGSFTEAFF | TGTGCCAGCAGCCCACCGACAGGGAGTTTTACTGAAGCTTTCTTT
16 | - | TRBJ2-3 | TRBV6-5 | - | CASSYTGTTSTDTQYF | TGTGCCAGCAGTTACACAGGGACTACAAGCACAGATACGCAGTATTTT
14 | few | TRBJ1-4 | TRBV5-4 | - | CASSLEGRGEKLFF | TGTGCCAGCAGCTTGGAGGGGCGAGGTGAAAAACTGTTTTTT
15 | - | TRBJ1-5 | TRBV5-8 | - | CASSLGALAWQPQHF | TGTGCCAGCAGCTTGGGGGCGCTGGCATGGCAGCCCCAGCATTTT
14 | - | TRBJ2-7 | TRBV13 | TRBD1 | CASSPGQGVGEQYF | TGTGCCAGCAGCCCTGGACAGGGAGTAGGCGAGCAGTACTTC
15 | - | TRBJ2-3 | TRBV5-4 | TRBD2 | CASSGYGGATDTQYF | TGTGCCAGCAGCGGCTACGGGGGGGCCACAGATACGCAGTATTTT
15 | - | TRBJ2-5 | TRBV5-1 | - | CASSFLALGQETQYF | TGCGCCAGCAGCTTCCTAGCTCTTGGACAAGAGACCCAGTACTTC
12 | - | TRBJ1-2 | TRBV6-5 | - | CASSSVRAGYTF | TGTGCCAGCAGTTCGGTACGCGCTGGCTACACCTTC
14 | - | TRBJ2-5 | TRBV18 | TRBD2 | CASSPSGLVGTQYF | TGTGCCAGCTCACCATCGGGACTAGTCGGGACCCAGTACTTC
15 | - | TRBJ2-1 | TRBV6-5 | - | CASSLNSGDYNEQFF | TGTGCCAGCAGTCTGAATAGCGGAGATTACAATGAGCAGTTCTTC
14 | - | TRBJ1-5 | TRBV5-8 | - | CASSLVPTGQPQHF | TGTGCCAGCAGCTTGGTCCCGACAGGTCAGCCCCAGCATTTT
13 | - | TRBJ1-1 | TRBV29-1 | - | CSGGRGTAAEAFF | TGCAGCGGTGGCCGGGGGACGGCGGCTGAAGCTTTCTTT
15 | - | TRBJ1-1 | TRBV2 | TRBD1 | CASSELTGYLSEAFF | TGTGCCAGCAGTGAATTGACAGGGTATCTCTCCGAAGCTTTCTTT
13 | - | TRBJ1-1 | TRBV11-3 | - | CASSVRGNTEAFF | TGTGCCAGCAGCGTAAGAGGGAACACTGAAGCTTTCTTT
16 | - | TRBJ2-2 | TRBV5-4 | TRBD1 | CASSPGQGAGTGELFF | TGTGCCAGCAGTCCTGGACAGGGGGCAGGAACCGGGGAGCTGTTTTTT
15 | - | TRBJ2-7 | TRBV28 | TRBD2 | CASSLFGLASHEQYF | TGTGCCAGCAGTTTATTTGGACTAGCGAGCCACGAGCAGTACTTC
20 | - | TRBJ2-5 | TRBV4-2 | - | CASSQDRAPGVGGERMTQYF | TGTGCCAGCAGCCAAGATCGGGCCCCGGGGGTGGGTGGAGAGAGAATGACCCAGTACTTC
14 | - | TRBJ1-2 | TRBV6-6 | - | CASSYPDRHYGYTF | TGTGCCAGCAGTTACCCGGACAGACACTATGGCTACACCTTC
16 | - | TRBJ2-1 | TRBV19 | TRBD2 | CASSDRLAGRSDEQFF | TGTGCCAGTAGTGACCGACTAGCGGGGCGTTCTGATGAGCAGTTCTTC
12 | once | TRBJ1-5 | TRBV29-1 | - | CSVNVGEQPQHF | TGCAGCGTCAATGTAGGGGAACAGCCCCAGCATTTT
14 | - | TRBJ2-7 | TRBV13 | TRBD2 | CASSQGLRTYEQYF | TGTGCCAGCAGCCAGGGACTAAGGACCTACGAGCAGTACTTC
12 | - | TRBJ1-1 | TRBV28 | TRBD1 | CASGQGNTEAFF | TGTGCCAGCGGACAGGGAAATACTGAAGCTTTCTTT
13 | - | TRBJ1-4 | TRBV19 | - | CASIYRTNEKLFF | TGTGCCAGTATCTACAGAACTAATGAAAAACTGTTTTTT
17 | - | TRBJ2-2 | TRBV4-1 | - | CASSRVGQSSNTGELFF | TGCGCCAGCAGCCGAGTCGGACAGTCTTCGAACACCGGGGAGCTGTTTTTT
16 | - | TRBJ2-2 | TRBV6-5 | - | CASSYSEAFVTGELFF | TGTGCCAGCAGTTACTCAGAGGCCTTCGTCACCGGGGAGCTGTTTTTT
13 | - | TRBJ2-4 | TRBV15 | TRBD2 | CATSISLVAGASF | TGTGCCACCAGCATATCTCTCGTAGCGGGAGCCTCCTTC
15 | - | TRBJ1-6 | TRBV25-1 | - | CASTPGGLYNSPLHF | TGTGCCAGCACCCCGGGGGGACTCTATAATTCACCCCTCCACTTT
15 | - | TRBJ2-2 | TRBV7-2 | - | CASSHFGSTGGELFF | TGTGCCAGCAGCCACTTCGGGTCTACTGGGGGGGAGCTGTTTTTT
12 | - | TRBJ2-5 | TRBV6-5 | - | CASSIRGETQYF | TGTGCCAGCAGTATCAGGGGAGAGACCCAGTACTTC
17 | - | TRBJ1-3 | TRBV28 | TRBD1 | CASTTGAHFSSGNTIYF | TGTGCCAGCACCACAGGGGCCCACTTTAGCTCTGGAAACACCATATATTTT
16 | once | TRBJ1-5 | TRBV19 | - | CASSNRVGQPNQPQHF | TGTGCCAGTAGTAACCGGGTGGGACAACCCAATCAGCCCCAGCATTTT
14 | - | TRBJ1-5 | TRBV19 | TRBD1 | CASNQGQGRQPQHF | TGTGCCAGCAACCAGGGACAGGGCCGGCAGCCCCAGCATTTT
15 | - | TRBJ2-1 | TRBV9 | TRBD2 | CASSVGSSGGNEQFF | TGTGCCAGCAGCGTAGGTTCTAGCGGGGGGAATGAGCAGTTCTTC
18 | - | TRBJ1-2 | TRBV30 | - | CAWSPLGLGSEANYGYTF | TGTGCCTGGAGTCCCCTCGGGTTAGGATCCGAAGCTAACTATGGCTACACCTTC